The 13 T cell receptor beta chains presented below share a single source sample, sequenced in a study of shared clonotypes between healthy human individuals. The protocol was immunoSEQ multiplex PCR, while the TCRdb copy is restricted to in-frame clones and leaves out a portion. The sample holds approximately 1,500,000 clones, 96% seen once. Sequencing was performed on naive CD4+ T cells sorted from blood. The subset: CD45RA+ positively selected. The source is a man aged 25-45 years in good health.

In the case of this clone: Sequence at one end of the junction differs from germline and may be a read error. The chain links TRBV7-7 to TRBJ2-2, with no clear D. The CDR3 extends over 15 amino acids. The germline CDR1 and CDR2 sequences are SSHAT and FNYEAQ (reference sequence). CDR3 protein: CASSLVVVYTGELFF. The CDR3 region has the DNA TGTGCTAGCAGCTTAGTCGTTGTTTACACCGGGGAGCTGTTTTTT.

In DNA form, the CDR3 reads TGTGCCAGCAGCTCTTGGAGAGGGAGCTCCTACGAGCAGTACTTC. Encoded protein: CASSSWRGSSYEQYF. This chain uses TRBV7-9 with TRBJ2-7, with D perhaps TRBD2 (5 bases). There are 15 residues in the CDR3. V was shortened by 4 bases and J by 0 bases, with 13 bases between the two germline ends. Germline lookup yields CDR1 SEHNR and CDR2 FQNEAQ (reference sequence).

This chain joins TRBV19 and TRBJ2-6; D not resolved. The length of the CDR3 is 19 residues. V was shortened by 0 bases and J by 0 bases, with 15 bases between the two germline ends. Germline V gives CDR1 LNHDA, CDR2 SQIVND (reference sequence). The CDR3 reads CASSIDTDAPSSGANVLTF. CDR3 bases: TGTGCCAGTAGTATAGATACAGACGCCCCGAGCTCTGGGGCCAACGTCCTGACTTTC.

The chain links TRBV5-1 to TRBJ2-6; TRBD1 aligns across 7 bases. J gave up 0 bases and V 1 base, and 7 bases lay outside the gene matches. Germline lookup yields CDR1 SGHRS and CDR2 YFSETQ. CDR3 length: 18 amino acids. The CDR3 sequence is CASSLSTGQISGANVLTF. CDR3 coding DNA: TGCGCCAGCAGCTTGTCGACGGGACAGATCTCTGGGGCCAACGTCCTGACTTTC.

The chain combines TRBV5-1 with TRBJ2-7; 8 bases are shared with TRBD1. This CDR3 is 15 amino acids long. Germline-derived CDR1 and CDR2 are SGHRS and YFSETQ. The trim removed 3 bases at V and 2 bases at J, leaving 7 bases unmatched. The CDR3 DNA reads as TGCGCCAGCAGCTCTAGCCTGACAGGGGCCTACGAGCAGTACTTC. Translated, it gives CASSSSLTGAYEQYF.

This chain joins TRBV19 and TRBJ1-5, with 7 nucleotides matching TRBD1. CDR1 and CDR2 (germline): LNHDA, SQIVND (reference sequence). The CDR3 loop spans 15 amino acids. V lost 4 bases and J lost 1; bases outside the gene matches: 4. The CDR3 DNA reads TGTGCCAGTAGTACCCTCAGGGGGAGCAATCAGCCCCAGCATTTT. This codes for CASSTLRGSNQPQHF.

The rearrangement joins TRBV28 to TRBJ2-3; 7 bases map to TRBD2. The junction had 19 bases not matched to a gene; V was cut back by 3 bases and J by 4 bases. The CDR3 contains 19 residues. Per germline, CDR1 MDHEN and CDR2 SYDVKM. The CDR3: CASSFSPNWAGVPADTQYF. CDR3 nucleotide sequence: TGTGCCAGCAGTTTCAGTCCTAACTGGGCGGGAGTTCCGGCAGATACGCAGTATTTT.

The chain combines TRBV15 with TRBJ2-2, with D tentatively TRBD2 (5 bases). The length of the CDR3 is 13 residues. Trimming shortened V by 5 bases and J by 7 bases, and 11 bases separated the two germline ends. From germline, CDR1 is LNHNV and CDR2 YYDKDF (reference sequence). The DNA for the CDR3 is TGTGCCACCAGCGGAGGTTCAAACGGGGAGCTGTTTTTT. This translates into CATSGGSNGELFF.

Remarks on this clone: One end of the junction does not line up with germline, which may come from a read error. Other DNA sequences within the sample encode an identical CDR3. The gene calls are TRBV7-9 and TRBJ2-7; TRBD2 agrees at 11 bases. The CDR3 runs 16 residues. Germline V gene lookup returns CDR1 SEHNR and CDR2 FQNEAQ (reference sequence). The CDR3 DNA sequence: TGCGCCAGCAGCTTAAAACTAGCGGGAGCATCCTACGAGCAGTACTTC. This codes for CASSLKLAGASYEQYF.

The chain couples TRBV5-1 to TRBJ1-2; D perhaps matches TRBD1 (5 bases). The CDR3 has 14 residues. V gave up 3 bases and J gave up 7 bases, with 16 bases separating them. In germline, CDR1 is SGHRS, CDR2 YFSETQ. The CDR3 DNA reads TGCGCCAGCAGCTCTATCGCAGGGACGGCTGGCTACACCTTC. Protein product: CASSSIAGTAGYTF.

V and J are TRBV5-5 and TRBJ2-7; 12 bases map to TRBD2. CDR3 length: 16 amino acids. The V and J ends lost 3 bases and 4 bases, in that order; junction bases with no gene match: 8. Per the germline V gene, CDR1 is SGHKS and CDR2 is YYEKEE (reference sequence). CDR3 loop: CASSSELAGGAYEQYF. The CDR3 DNA reads TGTGCCAGCAGCTCCGAACTAGCGGGAGGAGCGTACGAGCAGTACTTC.

This clone appeared a single time. The V call is TRBV7-2, the J call TRBJ2-5, with D perhaps TRBD2 (6 bases). Germline CDR1 reads SGHTA; CDR2 reads FQGNSA. V was trimmed by 6 bases and J by 7 bases, leaving 21 bases between them. This CDR3 spans 15 amino acids. CDR3 sequence (DNA): TGTGCCAGCAGTTGGGGCGGGACCCACACGGGGACCCAGTACTTC. It codes for CASSWGGTHTGTQYF.

The rearrangement links TRBV29-1 to TRBJ1-2, with TRBD1 matching 7 bases. Germline CDR1 SQVTM, CDR2 ANQGSEA. J gave up 4 bases and V 7 bases, and 9 bases lay outside the gene matches. The CDR3 runs to 13 residues. The CDR3 loop is CSAIQGPSYGYTF. In nucleotides, the CDR3 is TGCAGCGCCATACAGGGGCCTTCCTATGGCTACACCTTC.